The 11 T cell receptor beta chains in this list originate from one sample, sequenced in a study of neoadjuvant nivolumab and ipilimumab in lung cancer (TCRdb year 2020). Libraries came from the immunoSEQ multiplex PCR assay. The source is immuneACCESS, and TCRdb retained only in-frame sequences with V and J called. Part of the clones is not carried over; for the studies checked, unresolved V genes explain less than half of this, and the remainder is unexplained. Within this sample are roughly 18,000 clones, with over 70% of them counted one time only. Under 9.5% of the sample is in the top ten clones. Interpreted using the paper, the time point label stands for: at surgical resection after neoadjuvant nivolumab +/- ipilimumab. The sequences come from tumor tissue, collected after neoadjuvant nivolumab, alone or with ipilimumab, at or shortly before surgery. The receptors originated from an adult with non-small cell lung cancer.

V usage is TRBV9 and J usage is TRBJ2-5; 8 positions agree with TRBD1. CDR1 and CDR2 from the germline V gene are SGDLS and YYNGEE. The V segment lost 3 bases and the J segment 1 base; nucleotides outside the gene matches: 5. The CDR3 totals 15 residues. CDR3 region: CASSGLGTGQETQYF. CDR3 sequence (DNA): TGTGCCAGCAGCGGGCTCGGGACAGGCCAAGAGACCCAGTACTTC.

The chain links TRBV18 to TRBJ1-5, with TRBD1 identical over 7 bases. In germline, CDR1 is KGHSH, CDR2 LQKENI. V shed 8 bases, J shed 0 bases, and the junction held 4 bases outside the gene matches. This CDR3 contains 14 residues. This chain's CDR3 is CASAGGSSNQPQHF. CDR3 nucleotide sequence: TGTGCCAGCGCAGGGGGAAGTAGCAATCAGCCCCAGCATTTT.

The chain joins TRBV6-1 to TRBJ1-5; no firm D call. The germline V and J ends were trimmed by 1 base and 7 bases, with 8 bases remaining between them. This CDR3 comprises 13 residues. Germline CDR1 reads MNHNS; CDR2 reads SASEGT. CDR3 sequence: CASSEGGGQPQHF. In DNA form, the CDR3 reads TGTGCCAGCAGTGAAGGGGGAGGACAGCCCCAGCATTTT.

The CDR3 DNA reads as TGCGCCAGCAGCCGGAATCCGTGGACAGGGGAAGGTGAAAAACTGTTTTTT. Its protein is CASSRNPWTGEGEKLFF. This chain links TRBV4-1 with TRBJ1-4; 9 positions match TRBD1. Germline V gene lookup returns CDR1 MGHRA and CDR2 YSYEKL. The J segment lost 7 bases and the V segment lost 4 bases, leaving 13 bases of the junction unmatched. The CDR3 sequence is 17 residues long.

This clone has a handful of counts. The CDR3 DNA is TGTGCCAGCAGCTTAGGACTAGCAAAAGATACGCAGTATTTT. Translation gives CASSLGLAKDTQYF. The J gene is TRBJ2-3, the V gene TRBV5-5, with 8 bases that match TRBD2. Germline V lookup: CDR1 SGHKS, CDR2 YYEKEE (reference sequence). V shed 2 bases, J shed 5 bases, and the junction held 4 bases outside the gene matches. The CDR3 length is 14 residues.

V and J are TRBV10-3 and TRBJ2-7; D is possibly TRBD1 (6 bases). Germline V gene sequence: CDR1 ENHRY, CDR2 SYGVKD. The CDR3 has 13 residues. The V gene lost 7 bases and the J gene lost 5 bases, with 15 bases spanning the gap. CDR3 loop: CAINPQGSHEQYF. In DNA, the CDR3 is TGTGCCATCAATCCCCAGGGGTCTCACGAGCAGTACTTC.

The chain uses TRBV10-3 and TRBJ1-1, with 11 nucleotides matching TRBD1. The CDR3 runs 15 residues. From germline, CDR1 is ENHRY and CDR2 SYGVKD. V shed 11 bases and J 3 bases; nucleotides not matched to a gene: 11. CDR3 coding DNA: TGTGCCTCGGGGACAGGGGGTATTTCGCACACTGAAGCTTTCTTT. Translated: CASGTGGISHTEAFF.

V and J are TRBV18 and TRBJ1-3; tentative D call: TRBD1 (5 bases). The CDR3 totals 15 residues. Trimming removed 6 bases at V and 0 bases at J, with 12 bases between. CDR1 is KGHSH and CDR2 is LQKENI in the germline V gene. The CDR3 spells CASSPTVSSGNTIYF. The CDR3 nucleotides read TGTGCCAGCTCCCCGACAGTAAGCTCTGGAAACACCATATATTTT.

The V call is TRBV19, the J call TRBJ2-3; 10 positions agree with TRBD2. Trimming removed 7 bases from V and 4 bases from J; junction bases left unmatched: 5. CDR1 and CDR2 from the germline V gene are LNHDA and SQIVND (reference sequence). The CDR3 extends over 14 amino acids. Written as DNA, the CDR3 is TGTGCCAGTACTAAAGCGGGGGGGGCAGATACGCAGTATTTT. Protein: CASTKAGGADTQYF.

The chain combines TRBV5-6 with TRBJ2-7; TRBD1 matches 9 bases. Per germline, CDR1 SGHDT and CDR2 YYEEEE. Trimming at V came to 0 bases and at J to 3 bases, leaving 1 base not matched to a gene. The CDR3 contains 14 residues. Here the CDR3 DNA reads TGTGCCAGCAGCTTGGGGGACAGGGTCTACGAGCAGTACTTC. Translating it yields CASSLGDRVYEQYF.

The chain couples TRBV4-1 to TRBJ2-7; D may be TRBD1 or TRBD2 (6 bases each). Trimming left V 1 base short and J 2 bases short, with 9 bases between. Germline CDR1 reads MGHRA; CDR2 reads YSYEKL. This CDR3 has 14 amino acids. The CDR3 DNA follows: TGCGCCAGCAGCCAAGTCCGGGGGCCCTACGAGCAGTACTTC. It specifies CASSQVRGPYEQYF.